The 25 T cell receptor beta chains below all came from one sample that was sequenced in a study of long-term antiretroviral therapy in people with HIV. Version v3.0 of the immunoSEQ assay ran at survey level. Produced via immunoSEQ multiplex PCR; TCRdb's table is partial and in-frame only. The sample contains 25,000 or so clones, roughly 90% of which appear only once. The sample in question was unsorted PBMCs, obtained 0.5 years after starting antiretroviral therapy. The receptors stem from a young woman with HIV.

The CDR3 bases are TGTGCCAGCAGCCCCGGGACAGGGTGGGATGAGCAGTTCTTC. This codes for CASSPGTGWDEQFF. The chain links TRBV9 to TRBJ2-1; 9 bases agree with TRBD1. This CDR3 spans 14 amino acids. V was clipped by 4 bases and J by 8 bases; unmatched bases: 7. The germline V gene encodes CDR1 SGDLS and CDR2 YYNGEE.

This chain links TRBV5-1 with TRBJ2-7; D not resolved. Germline loops: CDR1 SGHRS, CDR2 YFSETQ. There are 16 residues in the CDR3. V dropped 4 bases and J dropped 3 bases, with 20 bases sitting between them. The CDR3 sequence is CASSQPDSNKVYEQYF. The CDR3 DNA sequence: TGCGCCAGCAGCCAGCCAGACTCCAACAAGGTCTACGAGCAGTACTTC.

The CDR3 coding sequence is TGTGCCAGCAGAGATCACCTACACCATTCCGACAATGAGCAGTTCTTC. Residues: CASRDHLHHSDNEQFF. This chain uses TRBV21-1 with TRBJ2-1. TRBV21-1 is assigned pseudogene status. The CDR3 contains 16 residues.

The rearrangement uses TRBV19 and TRBJ2-6; D tentatively reads TRBD1 or TRBD2 (5 bases each). Between the trimmed V and J ends, which lost 2 bases and 4 bases, there was a span of 15 bases. The CDR3 has 17 residues. Looked up from germline, CDR1 is LNHDA and CDR2 is SQIVND (reference sequence). CDR3 region: CASSISGGMGGANVLTF. The CDR3 DNA sequence: TGTGCCAGTAGTATAAGTGGGGGAATGGGGGGGGCCAACGTCCTGACTTTC.

This chain uses TRBV5-6 with TRBJ2-7, with 9 bases matching TRBD1. The CDR3 is 15 residues long. Germline V lookup: CDR1 SGHDT, CDR2 YYEEEE. Germline trimming cut 0 bases from V and 4 bases from J; bases unmatched to any gene: 5. CDR3 DNA: TGTGCCAGCAGCTTGGAAGGGACAGGGTGGTACGAGCAGTACTTC. The encoded protein is CASSLEGTGWYEQYF.

In its sample, this clone was seen once. The V call is TRBV18, the J call TRBJ1-1; D is ambiguous. V lost 2 bases and J 0 bases, leaving 4 bases between the germline ends. The CDR3 is made up of 13 amino acids. Germline V gives CDR1 KGHSH, CDR2 LQKENI. Written as DNA, the CDR3 is TGTGCCAGCTCACCAGGGATGAACACTGAAGCTTTCTTT. Translating gives CASSPGMNTEAFF.

The chain carries TRBV7-2 and TRBJ2-2; TRBD1 aligns across 7 bases. The CDR3 loop spans 13 amino acids. The V gene end was trimmed by 4 bases and the J gene end by 6 bases; junction bases not matched to a gene: 2. Germline V gene sequence: CDR1 SGHTA, CDR2 FQGNSA. CDR3 nucleotide sequence: TGTGCCAGCAGCTCGACAGGGTCCGGGGAGCTGTTTTTT. Its translation is CASSSTGSGELFF.

The chain has TRBV28 and TRBJ2-7; no definite D call. Trimming left V 7 bases short and J 0 bases short, with 22 bases between. Germline CDR1 and CDR2: MDHEN and SYDVKM. CDR3 length: 17 amino acids. The CDR3 sequence is CASNTQYLAVSSYEQYF. Written as DNA, the CDR3 is TGTGCCAGCAACACTCAGTACCTGGCGGTCAGCTCCTACGAGCAGTACTTC.

This clone was seen once. The chain links TRBV18 to TRBJ1-5; D is undetermined. Germline V gene sequence: CDR1 KGHSH, CDR2 LQKENI. V dropped 0 bases and J dropped 1 base, with 7 bases sitting between them. CDR3 length: 15 residues. CDR3 DNA: TGTGCCAGCTCACCACCGTCACAAAGCAATCAGCCCCAGCATTTT. Translating gives CASSPPSQSNQPQHF.

The chain combines TRBV28 with TRBJ1-5; 7 bases fit TRBD1. The germline V gene encodes CDR1 MDHEN and CDR2 SYDVKM. CDR3 length: 14 amino acids. V trimming: 7 bases; J trimming: 7 bases; junction bases outside the gene matches: 10. CDR3 bases: TGTGCCAGCACTCTAACAGGGGCCGGACAGCCCCAGCATTTT. It is translated as CASTLTGAGQPQHF.

This clone was seen a single time. The chain recombines TRBV29-1 with TRBJ2-3; D not resolved. Trimming pared 2 bases from V and 8 bases from J, leaving 8 bases between. This CDR3 region has 11 residues. The germline CDR1 and CDR2 sequences are SQVTM and ANQGSEA. Here the CDR3 reads CSVEKLPTQYF. The CDR3 DNA sequence: TGCAGCGTTGAAAAACTTCCTACGCAGTATTTT.

The chain carries TRBV28 and TRBJ2-2; D remains ambiguous. The V and J ends lost 3 bases and 6 bases respectively, with 17 bases between them. The CDR3 contains 16 residues. Germline V gene lookup returns CDR1 MDHEN and CDR2 SYDVKM. The CDR3 DNA is TGTGCCAGCAGTTTGTTTATCGGGCGCGGATCCGGGGAGCTGTTTTTT. This sequence encodes CASSLFIGRGSGELFF.

The sample holds one count of this clone. Additional DNA sequences in this sample encode the identical CDR3. The chain joins TRBV7-2 to TRBJ2-3; perhaps D is TRBD1 or TRBD2 (5 bases each). There are 14 residues in the CDR3. CDR1 is SGHTA and CDR2 is FQGNSA in the germline V gene. V dropped 2 bases and J dropped 1 base, with 7 bases sitting between them. DNA of the CDR3: TGTGCCAGCAGCTTATTGGGGGGCACAGATACGCAGTATTTT. As protein: CASSLLGGTDTQYF.

J is TRBJ2-7 and V is TRBV28; D unclear. The CDR3 spans 16 residues. Trimming removed 3 bases from V and 2 bases from J, with 17 bases in between. Looked up from germline, CDR1 is MDHEN and CDR2 is SYDVKM. The CDR3 DNA reads TGTGCCAGCAGTTTTGACTCCCTGGTGAGGACCTACGAGCAGTACTTC. This translates into CASSFDSLVRTYEQYF.

CDR3 sequence (DNA): TGTGCCAGCAGCTTTACCGGGGACAGCTCTGGAAACACCATATATTTT. Encoded protein: CASSFTGDSSGNTIYF. The rearrangement uses TRBV11-1 and TRBJ1-3, with TRBD1 identical over 7 bases. In germline, CDR1 is SGHAT, CDR2 FQDESV (reference sequence). V was pared by 3 bases and J by 0 bases, with 5 bases of the junction left unmatched. The CDR3 length is 16 residues.

This chain connects TRBV4-3 to TRBJ2-7; 8 nucleotides align to TRBD2. CDR1 LGHNA and CDR2 YSLEER come from the germline V gene. With 1 base clipped from V and 0 bases from J, the junction kept 2 bases outside the gene matches. The CDR3 contains 15 residues. CDR3 amino acids: CASSQGSGSSYEQYF. The DNA for the CDR3 is TGCGCCAGCAGCCAAGGGAGCGGGAGCTCCTACGAGCAGTACTTC.

The chain has TRBV6-1 and TRBJ2-3; TRBD2 matches at 9 bases. In germline, CDR1 is MNHNS, CDR2 SASEGT. V lost 0 bases, J lost 4 bases, and 2 bases stayed unmatched. The CDR3 sequence is 15 residues long. CDR3 bases: TGTGCCAGCAGTGAAGCGTTAGCGGGAGCAGATACGCAGTATTTT. Protein product: CASSEALAGADTQYF.

This clone was seen a handful of times. The chain combines TRBV6-6 with TRBJ1-2; D ambiguous. Between the trimmed V and J ends, which lost 3 bases and 7 bases, there was a span of 15 bases. The CDR3 totals 14 residues. Germline-derived CDR1 and CDR2 are MNHNY and SVGAGI (reference sequence). CDR3 residues: CASSYSERRSGYTF. The CDR3 bases are TGTGCCAGCAGTTATTCAGAACGGAGAAGTGGCTACACCTTC.

The chain is built from TRBV4-1 and TRBJ2-2; TRBD2 might be the D (5 bases). Germline CDR1 and CDR2: MGHRA and YSYEKL. The CDR3 runs to 16 residues. Trimming took 0 bases from V and 0 from J, leaving 8 bases between them. The CDR3 DNA reads as TGCGCCAGCAGCCAAGAATGGGAGCCGAACACCGGGGAGCTGTTTTTT. Translated, it gives CASSQEWEPNTGELFF.

The gene calls are TRBV6-5 and TRBJ1-2, with D perhaps TRBD1 (5 bases). V lost 0 bases to trimming and J lost 4 bases, with 12 bases between them. Germline V lookup: CDR1 MNHEY, CDR2 SVGAGI. The CDR3 contains 15 residues. CDR3 sequence: CASSYSGTTSYGYTF. In nucleotides, the CDR3 is TGTGCCAGCAGTTACTCCGGGACGACGTCCTATGGCTACACCTTC.

The chain links TRBV9 to TRBJ2-7; 9 nucleotides agree with TRBD2. Germline trimming cut 3 bases from V and 0 bases from J; bases unmatched to any gene: 4. Germline CDR1 reads SGDLS; CDR2 reads YYNGEE. This CDR3 contains 15 residues. Written as DNA, the CDR3 is TGTGCCAGCAGCGGCGGGGGGGACCCCTCCTACGAGCAGTACTTC. Its translation is CASSGGGDPSYEQYF.

V gene TRBV7-3 combines with J gene TRBJ2-6; TRBD2 might be the D (5 bases). Germline lookup yields CDR1 SGHTA and CDR2 FQGTGA. With 4 bases removed from V and 1 base from J, the gap between germline ends came to 14 bases. The CDR3 has 17 amino acids. The CDR3 nucleotides are TGTGCCAGCAGCTCTGGACTCCAGTGGTCTGGGGCCAACGTCCTGACTTTC. Its protein is CASSSGLQWSGANVLTF.

The genes are TRBV28 and TRBJ2-7; D gene unclear. The CDR3 runs to 11 residues. The germline CDR1 and CDR2 sequences are MDHEN and SYDVKM. The V and J ends lost 8 bases and 6 bases respectively, with 11 bases between them. CDR3 in amino acids: CASGSSPEQYF. DNA of the CDR3: TGTGCCAGCGGCTCCTCTCCCGAGCAGTACTTC. Full variable domain (remainder filled in from reference TRBV28 and TRBJ2-7): DVKVTQSSRYLVKRTGEKVFLECVQDMDHENMFWYRQDPGLGLRLIYFSYDVKMKEKGDIPEGYSVSREKKERFSLILESASTNQTSMYLCASGSSPEQYFGPGTRLTVT.

As regards this clone: Germline is not matched at one junction end, which may reflect a read error. The chain is built from TRBV7-2 and TRBJ1-1; no clear D. Germline CDR1 SGHTA, CDR2 FQGNSA. The CDR3 consists of 13 residues. In nucleotides, the CDR3 is TGCGCCAGCAGCCCCTTTCGGAACACTGAAGCTTTCTTT. Translating it yields CASSPFRNTEAFF.

V is TRBV4-1 and J is TRBJ2-1, with 8 positions matching TRBD2. This CDR3 region has 20 residues. With V trimmed by 4 bases and J by 0 bases, 17 bases remained unmatched. Germline lookup yields CDR1 MGHRA and CDR2 YSYEKL. The CDR3 protein is CASSLLGAGDWGSSYNEQFF. DNA for the CDR3: TGCGCCAGCAGCCTTCTGGGAGCGGGAGATTGGGGAAGCTCCTACAATGAGCAGTTCTTC.